The clone carrying this T cell receptor beta chain was detected a few times. The antigen remains unidentified. TCRdb redid the calling of the 5' RACE reads with MiXCR, one entry per CDR3 protein. In the table there are 420,000 or so distinct CDR3 sequences, around 18% of which are singletons. This CDR3 comprises 12 residues. The V and J ends lost 4 bases and 4 bases respectively, with 5 bases between them. This entry comes from a study of identical twins. Overall study findings and caveats: Analyses based on zero insertions could be partly confounded by invariant MAIT and iNKT cells. Sequences that were beta out-of-frame showed weaker excess twin sharing. Conclusions came from cross-sectional statistical analysis, not from following the same donors.

Healthy Caucasians made up all donors. The sequence came from a man aged 50 or older in good health. Sequencing was done on a sample of naive T cells sorted from blood. The V gene is TRBV12-3 or TRBV12-4, the J gene TRBJ1-3; no clear D gene. CDR3 DNA: TGTGCCAGCAGTTCTAGGGGAAACACCATATATTTT. Residues: CASSSRGNTIYF.